A single T cell receptor (beta chain) is shown here with its context. Assay used: immunoSEQ multiplex PCR; TCRdb lists only in-frame clones, some missing. The sample has around 2.5 million clones, approximately 94% seen once; the top ten hold 0.35% to 0.45%. The entry originates in a study of shared clonotypes between healthy human individuals. Donation came from healthy HIV-negative adults that had no recent acute infections or vaccinations. Each sample came from a Caucasian adult donor living in Nashville, Tennessee. The sequencing input was naive CD4+ T cells from PBMCs. Subset defined: CD45RA+ positively selected. The origin of this receptor is a man aged 18 to 30 in good health. Some clones in this sample may be carry-over from other donors' samples.

CDR3 loop: CASSLGDNSGNTIYF. CDR3 nucleotide sequence: TGTGCCAGCAGCTTGGGTGACAACTCTGGAAACACCATATATTTT. The rearrangement uses TRBV5-4 and TRBJ1-3; D remains ambiguous. This CDR3 region has 15 residues. Germline-derived CDR1 and CDR2 are SGHNT and YYREEE (reference sequence). V dropped 0 bases and J dropped 0 bases, with 7 bases sitting between them.